The rows below give T cell receptor beta chains drawn from one sample of a study of siplizumab effects on memory and regulatory T cells. Here immunoSEQ multiplex PCR was the method, and the copy in TCRdb shows in-frame clones only, minus some. The table shows about 110,000 clones, with just under 95% occurring only once. The sequencing input was CD4+ T cells sorted from blood. Source of these receptors: a human donor in good health. CDR3s include the opening cysteine and the closing phenylalanine or tryptophan. D genes are given only for firm matches. Rows give clone size only sometimes, using once, few, many, or a class for an expanded clone.

d_call: -; v_call: TRBV19; clone_size: -; j_call: TRBJ2-2; cdr3_nt: TGTGCCAGTAGTATGCAGGGAACGCCCGGGGAGCTGTTTTTT; cdr3_aa: CASSMQGTPGELFF
d_call: -; v_call: TRBV7-7; clone_size: -; j_call: TRBJ2-5; cdr3_nt: TGTGCTAGCAGCTCCATGGAGACCCAGTACTTC; cdr3_aa: CASSSMETQYF
d_call: TRBD1; v_call: TRBV6-1; clone_size: -; j_call: TRBJ2-7; cdr3_nt: TGTGCCAGCAGTGACCAACAGGGGAGCTCCTACGAGCAGTACTTC; cdr3_aa: CASSDQQGSSYEQYF
d_call: TRBD1; v_call: TRBV19; clone_size: -; j_call: TRBJ2-2; cdr3_nt: TGTGCCAGTAATGAAAGAGGGACAGGGGACGTCACCGGGGAGCTGTTTTTT; cdr3_aa: CASNERGTGDVTGELFF
d_call: TRBD1; v_call: TRBV7-2; clone_size: -; j_call: TRBJ1-3; cdr3_nt: TGTGCCAGCAGCCATAACAGGGGAAGCTCTGGAAACACCATATATTTT; cdr3_aa: CASSHNRGSSGNTIYF
d_call: -; v_call: TRBV6-1; clone_size: few; j_call: TRBJ1-1; cdr3_nt: TGTGCCAGCACTAGGCCAGGGGAGGTCACTGAAGCTTTCTTT; cdr3_aa: CASTRPGEVTEAFF
d_call: -; v_call: TRBV5-1; clone_size: once; j_call: TRBJ2-5; cdr3_nt: TGCGCCAGCAGCTTGGCGGGGGAGACCCAGTACTTC; cdr3_aa: CASSLAGETQYF
d_call: -; v_call: TRBV5-4; clone_size: -; j_call: TRBJ2-1; cdr3_nt: TGTGCCAGCAGACCCTCAGGGGGGGGCGCTTACAATGAGCAGTTCTTC; cdr3_aa: CASRPSGGGAYNEQFF
d_call: -; v_call: TRBV6-5; clone_size: -; j_call: TRBJ2-5; cdr3_nt: TGTGCCAGCGCAAAAGGTGGGGAAACCCAGTACTTC; cdr3_aa: CASAKGGETQYF
d_call: -; v_call: TRBV9; clone_size: -; j_call: TRBJ1-4; cdr3_nt: TGTGCCAGCAGCGTAGCCTCAGGGGCGTTTGGAGAAAAACTGTTTTTT; cdr3_aa: CASSVASGAFGEKLFF
d_call: -; v_call: TRBV11-2; clone_size: -; j_call: TRBJ1-1; cdr3_nt: TGTGCCAGCAGCTTACGTATGGGGGCAGGGTACACTGAAGCTTTCTTT; cdr3_aa: CASSLRMGAGYTEAFF
d_call: -; v_call: TRBV25-1; clone_size: -; j_call: TRBJ1-1; cdr3_nt: TGTGCCAGCAGCCAGGGTTACACTGAAGCTTTCTTT; cdr3_aa: CASSQGYTEAFF
d_call: -; v_call: TRBV5-6; clone_size: -; j_call: TRBJ1-4; cdr3_nt: TGTGCCAGCAGCTCCCTGTGGGGGAATGAAAAACTGTTTTTT; cdr3_aa: CASSSLWGNEKLFF
d_call: TRBD2; v_call: TRBV6-1; clone_size: -; j_call: TRBJ2-7; cdr3_nt: TGTGCCAGCACCTCCGGGACTAGCGGCCACGAGCAGTACTTC; cdr3_aa: CASTSGTSGHEQYF
d_call: TRBD2; v_call: TRBV5-4; clone_size: -; j_call: TRBJ2-1; cdr3_nt: TGTGCCAGCAGCCATAAACTAGCGGGGTACAATGAGCAGTTCTTC; cdr3_aa: CASSHKLAGYNEQFF
d_call: TRBD2; v_call: TRBV11-2; clone_size: -; j_call: TRBJ2-7; cdr3_nt: TGTGCCGGATTACGAGCGGGAGGGCCTTACGAGCAGTACTTC; cdr3_aa: CAGLRAGGPYEQYF
d_call: TRBD1; v_call: TRBV7-2; clone_size: -; j_call: TRBJ1-2; cdr3_nt: TGTGCCAGCAGCTTCGACAGGGACTATGGCTACACCTTC; cdr3_aa: CASSFDRDYGYTF
d_call: TRBD1; v_call: TRBV19; clone_size: -; j_call: TRBJ1-5; cdr3_nt: TGTGCCAGTAGTGCCCGGGACAGGGGTTCGAATCAGCCCCAGCATTTT; cdr3_aa: CASSARDRGSNQPQHF
d_call: TRBD1; v_call: TRBV25-1; clone_size: -; j_call: TRBJ1-2; cdr3_nt: TGTGCCAGCAATCCAGGGGGGGGTTCTGGCTACACCTTC; cdr3_aa: CASNPGGGSGYTF
d_call: TRBD1; v_call: TRBV6-6; clone_size: -; j_call: TRBJ2-7; cdr3_nt: TGTGCCAGCAGTTACGGGGACAGAGGGTACGAGCAGTACTTC; cdr3_aa: CASSYGDRGYEQYF
d_call: -; v_call: TRBV27; clone_size: -; j_call: TRBJ2-7; cdr3_nt: TGTGCCAGCAGGCATTCAGCACTACAGGGTTCCTACGAGCAGTACTTC; cdr3_aa: CASRHSALQGSYEQYF
d_call: TRBD1; v_call: TRBV19; clone_size: few; j_call: TRBJ2-7; cdr3_nt: TGTGCCAGTAGTACCCCGGGACAGCCCTACGAGCAGTACTTC; cdr3_aa: CASSTPGQPYEQYF
d_call: -; v_call: TRBV10-3; clone_size: once; j_call: TRBJ2-7; cdr3_nt: TGTGCCATCACCCCGGGGGTCACCTACGAGCAGTACTTC; cdr3_aa: CAITPGVTYEQYF
d_call: -; v_call: TRBV10-3; clone_size: -; j_call: TRBJ1-2; cdr3_nt: TGTGCCATCAGTGAGTCCGGGGACAACTCTTATGGCTACACCTTC; cdr3_aa: CAISESGDNSYGYTF
d_call: -; v_call: TRBV29-1; clone_size: -; j_call: TRBJ2-7; cdr3_nt: TGCAGCGTTGGGCACACCTTCTACGAGCAGTACTTC; cdr3_aa: CSVGHTFYEQYF
d_call: -; v_call: TRBV7-7; clone_size: once; j_call: TRBJ2-2; cdr3_nt: TGTGCTAGCAGCTCGGGACTTAACACCGGGGAGCTGTTTTTT; cdr3_aa: CASSSGLNTGELFF
d_call: -; v_call: TRBV30; clone_size: -; j_call: TRBJ2-5; cdr3_nt: TGTGCCTGGAATGCTCCGGGGCGGAAGACCCAGTACTTC; cdr3_aa: CAWNAPGRKTQYF
d_call: -; v_call: TRBV9; clone_size: -; j_call: TRBJ1-6; cdr3_nt: TGTGCCAGCAGCGTATCGGGGGGCCTGAAGAATTCACCCCTCCACTTT; cdr3_aa: CASSVSGGLKNSPLHF
d_call: -; v_call: TRBV5-4; clone_size: -; j_call: TRBJ1-3; cdr3_nt: TGTGCCAGCAGCCGAGGGGGTGGCTCTGGAAACACCATATATTTT; cdr3_aa: CASSRGGGSGNTIYF
d_call: -; v_call: TRBV18; clone_size: -; j_call: TRBJ1-3; cdr3_nt: TGTGCCAGCTCACAAGACTTCGACGGTGGCTCTGGAAACACCATATATTTT; cdr3_aa: CASSQDFDGGSGNTIYF
d_call: -; v_call: TRBV27; clone_size: -; j_call: TRBJ2-6; cdr3_nt: TGTGCCAGCAAATTCTCTGGGGCCAACGTCCTGACTTTC; cdr3_aa: CASKFSGANVLTF
d_call: TRBD1; v_call: TRBV6-5; clone_size: -; j_call: TRBJ2-7; cdr3_nt: TGTGCCAGCAGACCGAGACAGGGTCCCTCCTACGAGCAGTACTTC; cdr3_aa: CASRPRQGPSYEQYF
d_call: -; v_call: TRBV11-2; clone_size: -; j_call: TRBJ1-4; cdr3_nt: TGTGCCAGCAGCTTTCTCGGGGCACCTTTTAATGAAAAACTGTTTTTT; cdr3_aa: CASSFLGAPFNEKLFF
d_call: -; v_call: TRBV18; clone_size: -; j_call: TRBJ2-6; cdr3_nt: TGTGCCAGCTCACTACTCGGCGGGGTGGGCTCTGGGGCCAACGTCCTGACTTTC; cdr3_aa: CASSLLGGVGSGANVLTF
d_call: -; v_call: TRBV10-3; clone_size: -; j_call: TRBJ1-1; cdr3_nt: TGTGCCATCAGTGGTTCGGGGGGCTTATGGACTGAAGCTTTCTTT; cdr3_aa: CAISGSGGLWTEAFF
d_call: TRBD1; v_call: TRBV7-2; clone_size: -; j_call: TRBJ2-4; cdr3_nt: TGTGCCAGCAGCTCCAGGGACAGGGTGGACATTCAGTACTTC; cdr3_aa: CASSSRDRVDIQYF
d_call: -; v_call: TRBV6-6; clone_size: -; j_call: TRBJ1-1; cdr3_nt: TGTGCCAGCAGTCCTCCAATCAGGGGAAACACTGAAGCTTTCTTT; cdr3_aa: CASSPPIRGNTEAFF
d_call: -; v_call: TRBV7-9; clone_size: -; j_call: TRBJ2-2; cdr3_nt: TGTGCCAGCAGCTCTAGAGGCGGGACAGCGAACACCGGGGAGCTGTTTTTT; cdr3_aa: CASSSRGGTANTGELFF
d_call: -; v_call: TRBV6-5; clone_size: -; j_call: TRBJ1-2; cdr3_nt: TGTGCCAGCAGTTACCGGTACAGTAACTATGGCTACACCTTC; cdr3_aa: CASSYRYSNYGYTF
d_call: TRBD2; v_call: TRBV11-3; clone_size: -; j_call: TRBJ2-1; cdr3_nt: TGTGCCAGCAGCTTAGGGGGGACTAGCGGGCGGTTCTACAATGAGCAGTTCTTC; cdr3_aa: CASSLGGTSGRFYNEQFF